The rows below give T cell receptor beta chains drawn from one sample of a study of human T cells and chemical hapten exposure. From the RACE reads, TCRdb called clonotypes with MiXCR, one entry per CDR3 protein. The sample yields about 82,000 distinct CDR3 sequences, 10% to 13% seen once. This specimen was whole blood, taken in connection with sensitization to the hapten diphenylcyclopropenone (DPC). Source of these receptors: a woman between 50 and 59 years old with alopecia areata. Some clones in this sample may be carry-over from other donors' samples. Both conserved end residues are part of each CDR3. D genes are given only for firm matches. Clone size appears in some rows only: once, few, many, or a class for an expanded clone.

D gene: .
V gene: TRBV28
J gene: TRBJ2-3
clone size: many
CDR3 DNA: TGTGCCAGCATAGGACAGCCCACAGATACGCAGTATTTT
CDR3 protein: CASIGQPTDTQYF

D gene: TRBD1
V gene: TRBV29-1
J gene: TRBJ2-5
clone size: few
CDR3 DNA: TGCAGCGGGACAGGGTCCACGGCCCAGTACTTC
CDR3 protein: CSGTGSTAQYF

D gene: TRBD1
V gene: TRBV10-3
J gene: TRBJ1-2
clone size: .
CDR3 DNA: TGTGCCATCAGTGATTCGGGACAGAACTATGGCTACACCTTC
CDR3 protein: CAISDSGQNYGYTF

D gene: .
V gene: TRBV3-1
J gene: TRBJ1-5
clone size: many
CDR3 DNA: TGTGCCAGCAGCCATGGTGAGGCCCCAAGGAGCAATCAGCCCCAGCATTTT
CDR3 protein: CASSHGEAPRSNQPQHF

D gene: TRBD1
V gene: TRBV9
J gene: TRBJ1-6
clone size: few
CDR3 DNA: TGTGCCAGCAGCGATGACAGACAGGGCACTAATTCACCCCTCCACTTT
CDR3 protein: CASSDDRQGTNSPLHF

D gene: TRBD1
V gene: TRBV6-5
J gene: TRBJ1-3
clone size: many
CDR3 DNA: TGTGCCACCTCTTGGACAGGCGGAAACACCATATATTTT
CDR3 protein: CATSWTGGNTIYF

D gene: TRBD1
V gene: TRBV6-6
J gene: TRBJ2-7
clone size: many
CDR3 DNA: TGTGCCAGCAGTCCGCTCGGACAGGGAGCGGGGCAGTACTTC
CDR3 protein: CASSPLGQGAGQYF

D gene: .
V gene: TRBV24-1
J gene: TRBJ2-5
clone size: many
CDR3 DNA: TGTGCCACCAAGAGCGGCCAAGAGACCCAGTACTTC
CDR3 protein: CATKSGQETQYF

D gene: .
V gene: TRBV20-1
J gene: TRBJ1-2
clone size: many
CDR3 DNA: TGCAGTGCTAGAGATCCCTCGCGGGGGGCCTCTAACTATGGCTACACCTTC
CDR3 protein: CSARDPSRGASNYGYTF

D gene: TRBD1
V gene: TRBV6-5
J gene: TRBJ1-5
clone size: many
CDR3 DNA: TGTGCCGTTGCACAGGGGCTTAATCAGCCCCAGCATTTT
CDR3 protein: CAVAQGLNQPQHF